The sequence of this T cell receptor beta chain was determined in a study of identical twins. With 0 bases removed from V and 7 bases from J, the gap between germline ends came to 12 bases. The V gene's germline CDR1 is LGHNA and CDR2 YSLEER. The CDR3 extends over 15 amino acids. General study findings and limits: Part of the zero-insertion signal could reflect confounding by invariant MAIT and iNKT cells. Among out-of-frame alpha sequences shared by twins, low generation probability occurred in excess.

A universal primer site was created by template switching, with the cDNA bearing unique molecular identifiers. MiXCR was run by TCRdb on the 5' RACE reads, yielding one entry per CDR3 protein. The sample contains a few hundred thousand distinct CDR3 sequences, approximately 8.6% of which appear only once. This clonotype was seen at least ten times. Antigen unknown. In addition, the sample was reused for a study of yellow fever vaccine responses in identical twins. According to that study: A vaccine T cell response that seemed partly convergent and partly personalized was reported in twins.

The chain has TRBV4-3 and TRBJ2-2; D uncertain. Sequencing used CD8+ T cells sorted from blood. The sequence came from a woman aged 18-29 years in good health. The DNA for the CDR3 is TGCGCCAGCAGCCAAGATTTTGGCGCTAACGGGGAGCTGTTTTTT. It yields the protein CASSQDFGANGELFF.